Listed here is a single T cell receptor beta chain. Its cognate antigen is unknown. V was pared by 8 bases and J by 9 bases, with 12 bases of the junction left unmatched. The CDR3 totals 14 residues. The sample is drawn from a study of blood T cells in healthy people across ages. A second PCR, run for about 6 to 12 cycles, used a sample-barcoded 5' primer plus a J-beta primer mix. A template-switch adaptor containing 12 random nucleotides labeled each cDNA molecule. MiXCR was run by TCRdb on the 5' RACE reads, yielding one entry per CDR3 protein. The sample has about 760,000 distinct CDR3 sequences, approximately 60% seen once. The study drew donors from healthy Caucasian individuals in Russia aged about 6 to 100. PBMCs, at least 7 million per sample, were isolated. The study, taken as a whole, reports: Total diversity from one million sequenced T cells was likely underestimated.

Source material: blood. The sequence was obtained from a man aged 35 to 55 in good health. The genes are TRBV12-3 or TRBV12-4 and TRBJ2-1; 8 bases are shared with TRBD2. DNA for the CDR3: TGTGCCAGCGGAAGGATAGCGGGAAGGGCTGAGCAGTTCTTC. As protein: CASGRIAGRAEQFF.